This T cell receptor (beta chain) was profiled in a study of identifying expanded T cells in peripheral blood. Healthy donors had no documented immune events, such as infections, while sampled. The CDR3 consists of 18 residues. From germline, CDR1 is MNHEY and CDR2 SMNVEV (reference sequence). Trimming took off 2 bases at V and 1 base at J, with 19 bases between the two ends. This clone was recorded once. What it recognizes is unknown. Study-wide findings and caveats: Clone count variance between roughly 2-week samples rose with total template count. Over about two and four weeks, about 15 and 18 clones changed, versus roughly 1.2 between replicates.

The table came from immunoSEQ multiplex PCR; TCRdb's copy has only in-frame clones and leaves some out. The table records 85,000 to 100,000 clones, around 88% of them present only once. The chain combines TRBV27 with TRBJ2-3, with no clear D. The TCR comes from a person aged 18 to 75 in good health. The sequenced sample consisted of blood. CDR3 in DNA: TGTGCCAGCAGTTTAATGCCCGGTGGCCAGTTCGGCACAGATACGCAGTATTTT. This translates into CASSLMPGGQFGTDTQYF.